This record concerns one T cell receptor (beta chain) sequence. The data were produced by immunoSEQ multiplex PCR, yet TCRdb's version contains in-frame clones alone and is incomplete. The repertoire consists of about 250,000 clones, with approximately 85% occurring once and the leading ten covering 9.1%. This entry belongs to a study of blood T cell repertoires in COVID-19. On the study more broadly: The United States, Italy and Spain supplied acute and convalescent COVID-19 samples.

CDR1 is SGHTA and CDR2 is FQGNSA in the germline V gene. V dropped 2 bases and J dropped 8 bases, with 10 bases sitting between them. The CDR3 loop spans 14 amino acids. Which cohort a participant joined came from the clinical history participants gave. This sequence was found in a woman in her fifties or sixties with acute COVID-19. The sample taken for sequencing was PBMCs or T cells enriched from blood (not recorded which). The gene calls are TRBV7-2 and TRBJ1-6; D uncertain. CDR3 loop: CASSLWQADSPLHF. The CDR3, as DNA: TGTGCCAGCAGCTTATGGCAGGCCGATTCACCCCTCCACTTT.